The entry below gives a single T cell receptor (beta chain) sequence along with its context. This sample is part of a study of cytomegalovirus exposure and HLA in healthy donors. Study at large: In an earlier analysis, approximately 120 million unique TCR beta sequences were found from about 179 million T cells.

60 Vbeta and 13 Jbeta primers were used in PCR. The assay was immunoSEQ multiplex PCR, and TCRdb's table has in-frame clones only and misses some. This sample has 70,000 to 95,000 clones, with around 81% found just once. V lost 8 bases, J lost 3 bases, and 16 bases lay in between. Germline-derived CDR1 and CDR2 are ENHRY and SYGVKD. This CDR3 is 14 amino acids long. The clonotype was recovered from a man younger than 35 in good health and CMV-seronegative. This chain uses TRBV10-3 with TRBJ1-2, with D perhaps TRBD1 (5 bases). The sample taken for sequencing was PBMCs. The CDR3 is CAIGVRGEDYGYTF. The CDR3 nucleotides read TGTGCCATCGGGGTACGGGGGGAGGACTATGGCTACACCTTC.